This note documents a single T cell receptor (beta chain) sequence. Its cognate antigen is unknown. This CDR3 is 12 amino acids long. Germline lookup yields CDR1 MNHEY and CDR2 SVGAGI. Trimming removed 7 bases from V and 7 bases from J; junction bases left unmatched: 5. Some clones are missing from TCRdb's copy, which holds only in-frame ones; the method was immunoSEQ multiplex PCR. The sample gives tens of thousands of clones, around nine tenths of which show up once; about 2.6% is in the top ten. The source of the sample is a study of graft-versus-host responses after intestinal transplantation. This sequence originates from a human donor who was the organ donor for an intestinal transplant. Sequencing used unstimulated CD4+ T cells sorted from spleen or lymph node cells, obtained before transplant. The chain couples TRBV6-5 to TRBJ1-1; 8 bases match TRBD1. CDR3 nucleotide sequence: TGTGCCAGCACCACAGGGGGGGATGAAGCTTTCTTT. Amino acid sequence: CASTTGGDEAFF.